These 29 T cell receptor beta chains originate from one sample sequenced in a study of a mutant IDH1 vaccine in newly diagnosed glioma. Time point indicated: week 5, during vaccination. Every single dose of the vaccine, 300 ug of mutant IDH1 20-mer peptide, came with topical imiquimod. Antigen specificity for these receptors is unknown. Assay used: immunoSEQ multiplex PCR; TCRdb lists only in-frame clones, some missing. The table records roughly 39,000 clones, roughly 74% of them present only once. The starting material was PBMCs, obtained from a glioma patient whose treatment included an IDH1 peptide vaccine. These receptors came from a man aged 40-49 years with glioma.

There are a few counts of this clone. The gene calls are TRBV30 and TRBJ1-5; 8 nucleotides match TRBD1. Germline V gives CDR1 GTSNPN, CDR2 SVGIG (reference sequence). The CDR3 extends over 13 amino acids. With V trimmed by 3 bases and J by 7 bases, 5 bases remained unmatched. The CDR3 protein is CAWSGTGRQPQHF. CDR3 DNA: TGTGCCTGGAGCGGGACAGGACGACAGCCCCAGCATTTT.

This chain connects TRBV2 to TRBJ1-6, with TRBD1 matching 7 bases. V was clipped by 6 bases and J by 0 bases; unmatched bases: 11. Germline V gives CDR1 SNHLY, CDR2 FYNNEI. This CDR3 spans 18 amino acids. CDR3 in DNA: TGTGCCAGCAGGGGCGGGACAGACTACAGCTCCTATAATTCACCCCTCCACTTT. Translated, it gives CASRGGTDYSSYNSPLHF.

The J gene is TRBJ1-1, the V gene TRBV6-5; the D is unclear. The V end was cut by 6 bases, the J end by 4 bases, with 15 bases between. The germline gives CDR1 MNHEY, CDR2 SVGAGI. The CDR3 extends over 14 amino acids. The CDR3 spells CASSREWGATEAFF. For the CDR3, the DNA is TGTGCCAGCAGCCGCGAGTGGGGAGCCACTGAAGCTTTCTTT.

The chain employs TRBV2 and TRBJ2-5; a weak D match, TRBD1 (6 bases). Trimming removed 4 bases at V and 7 bases at J, with 10 bases between. This CDR3 region has 12 residues. Germline V gene data show CDR1 as SNHLY and CDR2 as FYNNEI. The CDR3 sequence is CASSVVGGTQYF. The CDR3 region has the DNA TGTGCCAGCAGTGTAGTAGGGGGGACCCAGTACTTC.

The V call is TRBV6-5, the J call TRBJ2-7; 8 bases are shared with TRBD1. The germline CDR1 and CDR2 sequences are MNHEY and SVGAGI. J was trimmed by 3 bases and V by 5 bases; bases with no gene match: 6. The length of the CDR3 is 14 residues. CDR3 coding DNA: TGTGCCAGCAGTGATCGGGACAGGCACTACGAGCAGTACTTC. Amino acid sequence: CASSDRDRHYEQYF.

The chain is built from TRBV13 and TRBJ2-5, with 9 bases fitting TRBD1. V lost 3 bases, J lost 3 bases, and 5 bases stayed unmatched. Germline-derived CDR1 and CDR2 are PRHDT and FYEKMQ (reference sequence). This CDR3 has 15 residues. CDR3 bases: TGTGCCAGCAGCTTGGCGGGACAGGGTAAAGAGACCCAGTACTTC. Translating gives CASSLAGQGKETQYF.

The V and J genes are TRBV6-5 and TRBJ1-3, with D unresolved. V dropped 2 bases and J dropped 4 bases, with 12 bases sitting between them. CDR1 is MNHEY, CDR2 SVGAGI, per germline. This CDR3 spans 15 amino acids. CDR3 region: CASSYGVGGGNTIYF. The CDR3 DNA follows: TGTGCCAGCAGTTACGGGGTCGGAGGGGGAAACACCATATATTTT.

The chain links TRBV27 to TRBJ1-5, with D unresolved. CDR1 is MNHEY, CDR2 SMNVEV, per germline (reference sequence). The CDR3 extends over 17 amino acids. Trimming removed 5 bases at V and 7 bases at J, with 24 bases between. The CDR3, as DNA: TGTGCCAGCAGTGTCCAACATACGGACGGCCTAGGGCAGCCCCAGCATTTT. Its translation is CASSVQHTDGLGQPQHF.

The chain links TRBV2 to TRBJ2-7; D might be TRBD1 (5 bases). Trimming stripped 6 bases from V and 0 bases from J, with 12 bases between. The CDR3 runs 14 residues. Germline assignment: CDR1 SNHLY and CDR2 FYNNEI. The DNA for the CDR3 is TGTGCCAGCAGGCAGACAGTAAGCTCCTACGAGCAGTACTTC. Encoded protein: CASRQTVSSYEQYF.

The rearrangement joins TRBV6-5 to TRBJ2-2; a possible D gene is TRBD1 (6 bases). The CDR3 has 14 residues. The ends were cut back, 2 bases at V and 4 bases at J, with 8 bases in the middle. CDR1 MNHEY and CDR2 SVGAGI come from the germline V gene. The chain's CDR3 is CASSYGRGTGELFF. The CDR3 nucleotides read TGTGCCAGCAGTTACGGCAGGGGCACCGGGGAGCTGTTTTTT.

The CDR3 spells CASSQESASSYNEQFF. The CDR3 DNA follows: TGCGCCAGCAGCCAAGAGTCTGCAAGCTCCTACAATGAGCAGTTCTTC. This rearrangement joins TRBV4-1 to TRBJ2-1, with D uncertain. Looked up from germline, CDR1 is MGHRA and CDR2 is YSYEKL. The CDR3 covers 16 residues. Trimming stripped 0 bases from V and 0 bases from J, with 9 bases between.

This clone was observed a handful of times. J is TRBJ2-7 and V is TRBV5-4; 7 positions match TRBD1. The V and J ends lost 3 bases and 3 bases, in that order; junction bases with no gene match: 6. The CDR3 has 14 amino acids. Germline CDR1 SGHNT, CDR2 YYREEE (reference sequence). The CDR3 region is CASSSGGSFYEQYF. DNA of the CDR3: TGTGCCAGCAGCTCAGGGGGTTCCTTCTACGAGCAGTACTTC.

This rearrangement joins TRBV5-1 to TRBJ1-4; D not certain. The CDR3 sequence is 14 residues long. V gave up 3 bases and J gave up 6 bases, with 12 bases separating them. The V gene's germline CDR1 is SGHRS and CDR2 YFSETQ. CDR3 DNA sequence: TGCGCCAGCAGCTCTGCGGGGAGAGATGAAAAACTGTTTTTT. This gives the protein CASSSAGRDEKLFF.

The chain combines TRBV7-9 with TRBJ1-2; D is unclear. Per the germline V gene, CDR1 is SEHNR and CDR2 is FQNEAQ (reference sequence). CDR3 length: 13 residues. Trimming took off 2 bases at V and 4 bases at J, with 8 bases between the two ends. The CDR3 protein is CASSLLGSYGYTF. In DNA form, the CDR3 reads TGTGCCAGCAGCTTATTAGGGTCCTATGGCTACACCTTC.

In this sample, this clone turned up once. The chain is built from TRBV2 and TRBJ1-5, with 7 bases aligning to TRBD1. The CDR3 runs to 14 residues. CDR1 and CDR2 (germline): SNHLY, FYNNEI. Trimming removed 5 bases from V and 5 bases from J; junction bases left unmatched: 6. The CDR3, as DNA: TGTGCCAGCAGTTTAGACAGGGTCGATCAGCCCCAGCATTTT. This encodes CASSLDRVDQPQHF.

The CDR3 nucleotides are TGTGCCAGCAGCTTAGGGGGGTCCAACAATGAGCAGTTCTTC. Residues: CASSLGGSNNEQFF. The chain carries TRBV7-6 and TRBJ2-1; D might be TRBD1 or TRBD2, each matching 5 bases. Trimming took 1 base from V and 5 from J, leaving 9 bases between them. The CDR3 sequence is 14 residues long. The germline gives CDR1 SGHVS, CDR2 FNYEAQ.

This clone has just one count. J is TRBJ1-6 and V is TRBV4-1, with TRBD1 matching over 9 bases. The J segment lost 10 bases and the V segment lost 2 bases, leaving 9 bases of the junction unmatched. This CDR3 spans 16 amino acids. Germline CDR1 reads MGHRA; CDR2 reads YSYEKL. CDR3 residues: CASSQPPGQGLSPLHF. Written as DNA, the CDR3 is TGCGCCAGCAGCCAACCACCGGGACAGGGACTCTCACCCCTCCACTTT.

This clone has more than one count but fewer than ten. The CDR3, as DNA: TGTGCCACCAGAGAGTCAGGCCTAAACACCATATATTTT. Protein sequence: CATRESGLNTIYF. The chain couples TRBV15 to TRBJ1-3; D ambiguous. The germline CDR1 and CDR2 sequences are LNHNV and YYDKDF (reference sequence). V shed 6 bases and J shed 6 bases, with 12 bases lying between them. CDR3 length: 13 residues.

The chain couples TRBV7-9 to TRBJ2-7, with 7 bases matching TRBD2. Unmatched junction bases numbered 0, after V lost 1 base and J lost 3 bases. CDR3 size: 13 residues. Germline V gene sequence: CDR1 SEHNR, CDR2 FQNEAQ (reference sequence). CDR3 in DNA: TGTGCCAGCAGCTTAGGGGAGGGCTACGAGCAGTACTTC. It codes for CASSLGEGYEQYF. Using reference TRBV7-9 and TRBJ2-7 for the parts outside the CDR3, the full variable domain is DTGVSQNPRHKITKRGQNVTFRCDPISEHNRLYWYRQTLGQGPEFLTYFQNEAQLEKSRLLSDRFSAERPKGSFSTLEIQRTEQGDSAMYLCASSLGEGYEQYFGPGTRLTVT.

The chain carries TRBV6-5 and TRBJ1-1, with unresolved D. This CDR3 is built from 15 residues. Germline CDR1 MNHEY, CDR2 SVGAGI. V lost 0 bases and J lost 0, with 8 bases in between. The CDR3 protein is CASSYSRSMNTEAFF. DNA for the CDR3: TGTGCCAGCAGTTACTCGAGGTCGATGAACACTGAAGCTTTCTTT.

The chain couples TRBV5-1 to TRBJ1-1; no definite D call. Germline CDR1 reads SGHRS; CDR2 reads YFSETQ. V lost 1 base and J lost 1, with 17 bases in between. The CDR3 spans 17 residues. CDR3 DNA sequence: TGCGCCAGCAGCTTGTATGGGGAGGTGTCAACGAACACTGAAGCTTTCTTT. It specifies CASSLYGEVSTNTEAFF.

V and J are TRBV30 and TRBJ1-2, with D maybe TRBD1 (6 bases). The germline V gene encodes CDR1 GTSNPN and CDR2 SVGIG (reference sequence). The CDR3 sequence is 17 residues long. V was pared by 1 base and J by 8 bases, with 26 bases between. CDR3 sequence (DNA): TGTGCCTGGAGTGCGTGGAGGGAAACAGGGTCGAAGCGAGGCTACACCTTC. Protein: CAWSAWRETGSKRGYTF.

The gene calls are TRBV7-6 and TRBJ2-2; D may be TRBD1 (5 bases). The CDR3 consists of 15 residues. V gave up 3 bases and J gave up 2 bases, with 10 bases separating them. Per the germline V gene, CDR1 is SGHVS and CDR2 is FNYEAQ. The CDR3 nucleotides are TGTGCCAGCAGCTTTGAAGGGGCAAACACCGGGGAGCTGTTTTTT. Protein sequence: CASSFEGANTGELFF.

The V and J genes are TRBV18 and TRBJ2-5, with 7 bases aligning to TRBD1. The CDR3 has 14 residues. The germline CDR1 and CDR2 sequences are KGHSH and LQKENI. V gave up 6 bases and J gave up 1 base; unmatched junction bases: 5. The CDR3 is CASSQGQIQETQYF. The CDR3 DNA follows: TGTGCCAGCTCCCAGGGACAGATCCAAGAGACCCAGTACTTC.

The rearrangement links TRBV6-6 to TRBJ1-5; no clear D gene. The CDR3 length is 15 residues. CDR1 MNHNY and CDR2 SVGAGI come from the germline V gene (reference sequence). Between the trimmed V and J ends, which lost 2 bases and 0 bases, there was a span of 8 bases. The CDR3 region is CASSYTGISNQPQHF. The CDR3 DNA reads TGTGCCAGCAGTTACACGGGGATTAGCAATCAGCCCCAGCATTTT.

The genes are TRBV19 and TRBJ2-7; D possibly uses TRBD1 or TRBD2 (5 bases each). Deletions cut 1 base from V and 0 bases from J, with 13 bases between. Germline V lookup: CDR1 LNHDA, CDR2 SQIVND (reference sequence). The CDR3 sequence is 16 residues long. The CDR3: CASSIAGTAGSYEQYF. The CDR3 DNA is TGTGCCAGTAGTATAGCCGGGACCGCGGGCTCCTACGAGCAGTACTTC.

The chain uses TRBV29-1 and TRBJ1-1; TRBD1 matches at 8 bases. The CDR3 length is 13 residues. The V gene's germline CDR1 is SQVTM and CDR2 ANQGSEA. Trimming took 3 bases from V and 4 from J; bases not matched to a gene: 4. CDR3 residues: CSVDRGLGTEAFF. The CDR3, as DNA: TGCAGCGTTGACAGGGGGCTGGGCACTGAAGCTTTCTTT.

This chain uses TRBV6-1 with TRBJ2-7; D uncertain. This CDR3 is built from 15 residues. CDR1 is MNHNS, CDR2 SASEGT, per germline. Between the trimmed V and J ends, which lost 6 bases and 2 bases, there was a span of 17 bases. The CDR3 nucleotides are TGTGCCAGCAGCCAGGACGGACCTCTAGCCTACGAGCAGTACTTC. It encodes CASSQDGPLAYEQYF.

This clone was detected only a few times. This chain joins TRBV9 and TRBJ1-3; D is uncertain. V was pared by 4 bases and J by 0 bases, with 8 bases between. Germline lookup yields CDR1 SGDLS and CDR2 YYNGEE. This CDR3 spans 14 amino acids. The CDR3 nucleotides read TGTGCCAGCAGCTTCAGTTACTCTGGAAACACCATATATTTT. Protein: CASSFSYSGNTIYF.